This TCR beta chain originates from a study of Graves' ophthalmopathy and Graves' hyperthyroidism. This clonotype was seen more than once but under ten times. The CDR3 has 15 amino acids. The V end was cut by 1 base, the J end by 1 base, with 11 bases between. The germline CDR1 and CDR2 sequences are SEHNR and FQNEAQ (reference sequence). Amplification targeted the TCR beta CDR3 regions, with RNA transcripts as the source material. Second-round multiplex PCR followed a first-round RT-PCR using HTBI primers. TCRdb called the multiplex PCR reads again in MiXCR, with one record for every CDR3 protein. The data hold around 670,000 distinct CDR3 sequences, with 40% observed a single time.

This clonotype was sampled from an adult man with Graves' ophthalmopathy. Sequenced sample: peripheral blood. The chain recombines TRBV7-9 with TRBJ2-7; D may be TRBD2 (6 bases). The CDR3 sequence: CASSLGDLRSYEQYF. The CDR3 DNA follows: TGTGCCAGCAGCTTAGGGGACTTACGTTCCTACGAGCAGTACTTC.